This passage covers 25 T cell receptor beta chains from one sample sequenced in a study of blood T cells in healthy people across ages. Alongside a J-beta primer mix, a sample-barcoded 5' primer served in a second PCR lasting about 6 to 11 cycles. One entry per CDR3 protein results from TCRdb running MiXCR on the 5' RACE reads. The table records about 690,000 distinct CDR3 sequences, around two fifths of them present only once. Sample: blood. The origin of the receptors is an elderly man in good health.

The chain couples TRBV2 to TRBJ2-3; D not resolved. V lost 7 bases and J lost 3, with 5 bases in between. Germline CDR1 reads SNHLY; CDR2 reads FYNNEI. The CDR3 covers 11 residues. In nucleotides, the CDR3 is TGTGCCAGCACCCGTACAGATACGCAGTATTTT. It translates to CASTRTDTQYF.

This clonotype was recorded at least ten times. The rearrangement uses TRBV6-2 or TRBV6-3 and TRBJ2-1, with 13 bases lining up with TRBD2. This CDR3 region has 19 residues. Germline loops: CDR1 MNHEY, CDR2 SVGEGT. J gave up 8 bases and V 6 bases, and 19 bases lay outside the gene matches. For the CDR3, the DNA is TGTGCCAGCAGCCCTACAGGACTAGCGGGAGCCGTTTCGGGGTATGAGCAGTTCTTC. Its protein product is CASSPTGLAGAVSGYEQFF.

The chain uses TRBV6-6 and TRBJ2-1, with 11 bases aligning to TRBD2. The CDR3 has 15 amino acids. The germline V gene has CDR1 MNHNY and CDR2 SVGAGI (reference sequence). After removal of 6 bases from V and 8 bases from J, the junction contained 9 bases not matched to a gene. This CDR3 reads CASRDTSGSFYEQFF. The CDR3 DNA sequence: TGTGCCAGCAGGGACACTAGCGGGAGTTTCTATGAGCAGTTCTTC.

The CDR3 protein is CSAEVSSGNNEQFF. The CDR3 DNA is TGCAGCGCAGAGGTTAGCTCGGGGAACAATGAGCAGTTCTTC. The chain has TRBV29-1 and TRBJ2-1; perhaps TRBD2 as D (5 bases). Germline V gene sequence: CDR1 SQVTM, CDR2 ANQGSEA. The CDR3 runs to 14 residues. V dropped 7 bases and J dropped 5 bases, with 18 bases sitting between them.

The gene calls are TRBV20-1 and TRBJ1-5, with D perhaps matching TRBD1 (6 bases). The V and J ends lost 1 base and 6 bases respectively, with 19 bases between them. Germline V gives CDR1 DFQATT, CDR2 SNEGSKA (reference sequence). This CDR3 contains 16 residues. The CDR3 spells CSARARGWTEAQPQHF. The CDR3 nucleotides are TGCAGTGCTAGAGCTCGTGGGTGGACAGAGGCTCAGCCCCAGCATTTT.

Here the CDR3 reads CSAKLRQSNYGYTF. CDR3 DNA: TGCAGTGCTAAACTTCGACAATCTAACTATGGCTACACCTTC. The chain carries TRBV20-1 and TRBJ1-2; D is unresolved. The CDR3 length is 14 residues. CDR1 and CDR2 from the germline V gene are DFQATT and SNEGSKA (reference sequence). Trimming shortened V by 4 bases and J by 0 bases, and 12 bases separated the two germline ends.

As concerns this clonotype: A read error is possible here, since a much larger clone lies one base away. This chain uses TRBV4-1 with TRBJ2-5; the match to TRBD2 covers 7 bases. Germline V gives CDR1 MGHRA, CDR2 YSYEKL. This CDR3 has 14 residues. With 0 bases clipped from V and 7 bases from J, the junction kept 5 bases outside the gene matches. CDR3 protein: CASSQDGSGGTQYF. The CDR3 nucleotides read TGCGCCAGCAGCCAAGATGGATCGGGGGGGACCCAGTACTTC.

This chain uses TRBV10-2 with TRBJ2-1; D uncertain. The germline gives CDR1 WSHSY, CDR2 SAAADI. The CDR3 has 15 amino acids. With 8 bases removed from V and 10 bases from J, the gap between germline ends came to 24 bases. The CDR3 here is CASSDSRANLLEQFF. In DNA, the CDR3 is TGCGCCAGCTCCGATAGTCGGGCTAACTTACTCGAGCAGTTCTTC.

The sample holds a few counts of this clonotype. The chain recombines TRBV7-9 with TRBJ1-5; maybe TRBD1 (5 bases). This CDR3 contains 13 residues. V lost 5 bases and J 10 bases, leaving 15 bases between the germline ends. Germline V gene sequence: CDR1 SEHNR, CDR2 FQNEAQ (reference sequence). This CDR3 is CASSRRGDGPQHF. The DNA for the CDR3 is TGTGCCAGCAGCCGAAGGGGAGATGGTCCCCAGCATTTT.

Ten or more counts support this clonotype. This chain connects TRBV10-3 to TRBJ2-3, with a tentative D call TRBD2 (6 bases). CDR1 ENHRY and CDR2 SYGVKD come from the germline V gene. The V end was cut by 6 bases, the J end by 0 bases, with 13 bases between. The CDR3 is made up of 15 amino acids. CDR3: CAIRPGGPSTDTQYF. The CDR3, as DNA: TGTGCCATCAGACCCGGGGGTCCTAGCACAGATACGCAGTATTTT.

The CDR3 loop reads CASSQGRGRGGSEQYF. CDR3 DNA sequence: TGCGCCAGCAGCCAAGGAAGGGGCAGGGGGGGATCCGAGCAGTACTTC. This chain connects TRBV4-3 to TRBJ2-7; the D call may be TRBD1 or TRBD2 (7 bases each). This CDR3 has 16 amino acids. Trimming removed 1 base from V and 6 bases from J, with 19 bases in between. CDR1 is LGHNA, CDR2 YSLEER, per germline.

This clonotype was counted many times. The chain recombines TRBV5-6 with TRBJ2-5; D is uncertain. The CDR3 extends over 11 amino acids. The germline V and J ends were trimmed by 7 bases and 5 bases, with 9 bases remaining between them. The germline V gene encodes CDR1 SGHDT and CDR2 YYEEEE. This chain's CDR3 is CASSTTETQYF. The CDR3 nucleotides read TGTGCCAGCTCCACAACGGAGACCCAGTACTTC.

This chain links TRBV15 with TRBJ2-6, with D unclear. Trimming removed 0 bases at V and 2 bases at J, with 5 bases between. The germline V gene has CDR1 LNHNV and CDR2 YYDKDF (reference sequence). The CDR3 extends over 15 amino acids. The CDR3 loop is CATSRDLTGANVLTF. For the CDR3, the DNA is TGTGCCACCAGCAGAGATCTAACTGGGGCCAACGTCCTGACTTTC.

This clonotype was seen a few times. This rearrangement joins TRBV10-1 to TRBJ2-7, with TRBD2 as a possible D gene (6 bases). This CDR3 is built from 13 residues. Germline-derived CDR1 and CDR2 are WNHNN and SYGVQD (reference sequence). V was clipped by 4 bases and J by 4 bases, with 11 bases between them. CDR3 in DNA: TGCGCCAGCAGTGGTCGGGGGTTGTACGAGCAGTACTTC. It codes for CASSGRGLYEQYF.

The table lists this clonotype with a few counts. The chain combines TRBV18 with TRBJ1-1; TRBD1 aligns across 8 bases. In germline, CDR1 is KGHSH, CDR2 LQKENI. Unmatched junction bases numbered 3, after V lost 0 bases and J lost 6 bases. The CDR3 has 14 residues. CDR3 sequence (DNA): TGTGCCAGCTCACCACCGGACAGGGCCCCTGAAGCTTTCTTT. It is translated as CASSPPDRAPEAFF.

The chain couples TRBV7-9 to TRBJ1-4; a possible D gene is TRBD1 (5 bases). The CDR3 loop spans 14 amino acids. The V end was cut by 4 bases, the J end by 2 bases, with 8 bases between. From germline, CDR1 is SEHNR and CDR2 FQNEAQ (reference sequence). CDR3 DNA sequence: TGTGCCAGCAGCTCGGCAGGGACTAATGAAAAACTGTTTTTT. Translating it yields CASSSAGTNEKLFF.

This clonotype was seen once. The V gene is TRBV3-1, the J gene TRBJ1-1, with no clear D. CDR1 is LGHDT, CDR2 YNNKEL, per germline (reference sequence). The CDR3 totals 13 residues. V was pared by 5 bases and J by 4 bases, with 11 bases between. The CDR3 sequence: CASSLTDFTEAFF. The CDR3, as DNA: TGTGCCAGCAGCTTAACAGATTTCACTGAAGCTTTCTTT.

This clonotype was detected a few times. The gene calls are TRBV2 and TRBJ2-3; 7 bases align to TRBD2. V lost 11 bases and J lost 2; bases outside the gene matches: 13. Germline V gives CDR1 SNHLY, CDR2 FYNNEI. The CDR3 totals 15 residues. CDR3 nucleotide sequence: TGTGCCGGAAAAACCGGGACTACCAACACAGATACGCAGTATTTT. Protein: CAGKTGTTNTDTQYF.

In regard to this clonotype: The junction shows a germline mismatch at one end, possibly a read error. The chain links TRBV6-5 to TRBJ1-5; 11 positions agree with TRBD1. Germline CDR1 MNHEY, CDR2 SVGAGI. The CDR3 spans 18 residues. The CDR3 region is CACSYLSPGQGASQPQHF. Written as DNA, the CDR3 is TGTGCCTGCAGTTACTTAAGCCCAGGACAGGGGGCCAGTCAGCCCCAGCATTTT.

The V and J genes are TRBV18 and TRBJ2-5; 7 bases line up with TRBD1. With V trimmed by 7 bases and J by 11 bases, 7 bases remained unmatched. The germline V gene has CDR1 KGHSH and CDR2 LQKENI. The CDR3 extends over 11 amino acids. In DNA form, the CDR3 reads TGTGCCAGCTTAGACAGGGTCCGGCAGTACTTC. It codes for CASLDRVRQYF.

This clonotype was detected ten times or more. CDR3 residues: CASSLISGELFF. The CDR3 nucleotides read TGTGCCAGCAGTTTAATCTCCGGGGAGCTGTTTTTT. The V and J genes are TRBV12-3 or TRBV12-4 and TRBJ2-2; D remains ambiguous. This CDR3 has 12 amino acids. Trimming pared 2 bases from V and 6 bases from J, leaving 4 bases between.

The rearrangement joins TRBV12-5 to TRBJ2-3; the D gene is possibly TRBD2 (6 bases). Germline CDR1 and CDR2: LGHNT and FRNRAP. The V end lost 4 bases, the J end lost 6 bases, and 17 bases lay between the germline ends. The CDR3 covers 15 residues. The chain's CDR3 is CASGSQLGGADTQYF. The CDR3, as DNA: TGTGCTAGTGGTTCTCAGCTCGGGGGAGCGGATACGCAGTATTTT.

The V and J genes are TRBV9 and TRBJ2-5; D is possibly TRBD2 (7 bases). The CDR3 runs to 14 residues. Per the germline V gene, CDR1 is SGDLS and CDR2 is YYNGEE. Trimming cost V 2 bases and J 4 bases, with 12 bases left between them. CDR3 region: CASSVRGGGETQYF. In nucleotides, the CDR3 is TGTGCCAGCAGCGTGAGGGGGGGAGGAGAGACCCAGTACTTC.

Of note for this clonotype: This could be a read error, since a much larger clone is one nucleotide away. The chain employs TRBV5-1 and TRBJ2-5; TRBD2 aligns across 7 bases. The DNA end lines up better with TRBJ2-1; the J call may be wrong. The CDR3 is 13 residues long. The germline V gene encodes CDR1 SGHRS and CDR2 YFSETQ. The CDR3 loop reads CASSLGLAGGQFF. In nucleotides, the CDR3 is TGCGCCAGCAGCTTGGGACTAGCCGGCGGGCAGTTCTTC.

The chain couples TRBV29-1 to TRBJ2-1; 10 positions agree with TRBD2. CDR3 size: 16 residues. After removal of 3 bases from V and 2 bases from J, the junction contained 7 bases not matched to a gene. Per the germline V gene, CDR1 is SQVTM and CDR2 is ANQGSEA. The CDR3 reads CSVEGGTSDTYNEQFF. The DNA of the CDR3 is TGCAGCGTTGAGGGGGGGACTAGCGACACCTACAATGAGCAGTTCTTC.